The rows below give T cell receptor beta chains drawn from one sample of a study of blood T cell repertoires in COVID-19. The assay was immunoSEQ multiplex PCR, and TCRdb's table has in-frame clones only and misses some. This repertoire shows a few hundred thousand clones, 85% found once; its top ten account for under 4%. The sample was peripheral blood. These receptors were obtained from a woman younger than 30 with acute or convalescent COVID-19. Both conserved end residues are part of each CDR3.

len: 11; j_gene: TRBJ2-7; v_gene: TRBV2; CDR3aa: CASSEAQEQYF
len: 15; j_gene: TRBJ1-4; v_gene: TRBV5-4; CDR3aa: CASSLIPATNEKLFF
len: 12; j_gene: TRBJ2-3; v_gene: TRBV13; CDR3aa: CASSLAPDTQYF
len: 12; j_gene: TRBJ1-6; v_gene: TRBV12-3/TRBV12-4; CDR3aa: CASSQGSSPLHF
len: 16; j_gene: TRBJ1-6; v_gene: TRBV28; CDR3aa: CASSFLSGLYNSPLHF
len: 12; j_gene: TRBJ1-1; v_gene: TRBV11-2; CDR3aa: CASSPEGGAAFF
len: 14; j_gene: TRBJ1-5; v_gene: TRBV5-1; CDR3aa: CASSLGGVNQPQHF
len: 14; j_gene: TRBJ1-2; v_gene: TRBV6-5; CDR3aa: CASSYPRDSGGYTF
len: 17; j_gene: TRBJ1-4; v_gene: TRBV5-8; CDR3aa: CASSLPWTDTTNEKLFF
len: 15; j_gene: TRBJ1-4; v_gene: TRBV3-1/TRBV3-2; CDR3aa: CASSHRDRGPEKLFF
len: 18; j_gene: TRBJ2-3; v_gene: TRBV7-3; CDR3aa: CASSPEALDRGRPDTQYF
len: 14; j_gene: TRBJ2-7; v_gene: TRBV9; CDR3aa: CASSVVAGAYEQYF
len: 13; j_gene: TRBJ2-7; v_gene: TRBV7-8; CDR3aa: CASSRADRGRQYF
len: 15; j_gene: TRBJ1-2; v_gene: TRBV6-4; CDR3aa: CASRRGQGSNYGYTF
len: 15; j_gene: TRBJ1-2; v_gene: TRBV6-5; CDR3aa: CASSWTGAWDEGYTF
len: 12; j_gene: TRBJ1-5; v_gene: TRBV28; CDR3aa: CAAVRRNQPQHF
len: 13; j_gene: TRBJ1-1; v_gene: TRBV6-5; CDR3aa: CASSRPSKAEAFF
len: 12; j_gene: TRBJ1-1; v_gene: TRBV30; CDR3aa: CAWRQGNTEAFF
len: 14; j_gene: TRBJ1-2; v_gene: TRBV2; CDR3aa: CASLVLRANYGYTF
len: 16; j_gene: TRBJ2-7; v_gene: TRBV28; CDR3aa: CASSRASGTGAHEQYF
len: 16; j_gene: TRBJ2-3; v_gene: TRBV4-1; CDR3aa: CASSPRGQDRTDTQYF
len: 14; j_gene: TRBJ2-1; v_gene: TRBV29-1; CDR3aa: CSSVAAGGSNEQFF
len: 14; j_gene: TRBJ2-2; v_gene: TRBV13; CDR3aa: CASSSKQHTGELFF
len: 13; j_gene: TRBJ1-1; v_gene: TRBV14; CDR3aa: CASSLDIYTEAFF
len: 15; j_gene: TRBJ1-1; v_gene: TRBV4-1; CDR3aa: CASSQAGYMNTEAFF
len: 12; j_gene: TRBJ2-5; v_gene: TRBV12-5; CDR3aa: CASGTGGETQYF